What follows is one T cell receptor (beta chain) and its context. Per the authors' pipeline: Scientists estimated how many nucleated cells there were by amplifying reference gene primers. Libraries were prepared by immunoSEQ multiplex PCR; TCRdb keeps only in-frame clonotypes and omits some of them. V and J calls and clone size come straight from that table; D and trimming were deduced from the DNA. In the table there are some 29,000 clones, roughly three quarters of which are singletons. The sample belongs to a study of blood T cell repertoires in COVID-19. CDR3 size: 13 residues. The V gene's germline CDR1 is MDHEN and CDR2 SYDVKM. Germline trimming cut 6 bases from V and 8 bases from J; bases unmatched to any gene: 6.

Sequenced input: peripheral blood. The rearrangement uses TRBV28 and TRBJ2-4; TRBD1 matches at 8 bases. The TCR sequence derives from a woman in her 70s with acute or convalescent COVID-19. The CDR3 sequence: CASRRQGADIQYF. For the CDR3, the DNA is TGTGCCAGCAGAAGGCAGGGGGCGGACATTCAGTACTTC.